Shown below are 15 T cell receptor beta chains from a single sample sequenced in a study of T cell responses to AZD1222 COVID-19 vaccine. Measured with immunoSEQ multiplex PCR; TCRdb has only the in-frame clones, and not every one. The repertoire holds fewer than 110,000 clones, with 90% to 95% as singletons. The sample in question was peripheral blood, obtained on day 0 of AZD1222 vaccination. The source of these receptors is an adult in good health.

CDR3 sequence: CSVVGADTQYF. In DNA, the CDR3 is TGCAGTGTAGTAGGCGCAGATACGCAGTATTTT. The V call is TRBV20-1, the J call TRBJ2-3, with D hard to call. This CDR3 is 11 amino acids long. Germline CDR1 and CDR2: DFQATT and SNEGSKA (reference sequence). V was pared by 7 bases and J by 4 bases, with 9 bases between.

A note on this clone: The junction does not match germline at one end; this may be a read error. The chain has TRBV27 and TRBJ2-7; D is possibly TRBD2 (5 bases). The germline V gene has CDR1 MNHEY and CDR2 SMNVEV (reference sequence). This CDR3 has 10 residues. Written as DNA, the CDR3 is TGTGCCAGCCGAGGGCCTACCCTTATTTTC. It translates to CASRGPTLIF.

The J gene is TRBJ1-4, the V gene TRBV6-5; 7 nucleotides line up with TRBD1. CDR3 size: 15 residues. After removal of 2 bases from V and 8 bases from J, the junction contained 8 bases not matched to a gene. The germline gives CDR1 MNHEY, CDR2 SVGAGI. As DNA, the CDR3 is TGTGCCAGCAGTTACGCGGGGGACAGAATCGAAAAACTGTTTTTT. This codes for CASSYAGDRIEKLFF.

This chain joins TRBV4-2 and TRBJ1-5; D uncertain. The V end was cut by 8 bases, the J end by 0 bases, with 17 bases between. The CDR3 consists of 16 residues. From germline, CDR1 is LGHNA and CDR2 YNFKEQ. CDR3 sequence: CASGRVEPYSNQPQHF. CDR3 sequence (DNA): TGTGCCAGCGGGCGGGTGGAACCTTATAGCAATCAGCCCCAGCATTTT.

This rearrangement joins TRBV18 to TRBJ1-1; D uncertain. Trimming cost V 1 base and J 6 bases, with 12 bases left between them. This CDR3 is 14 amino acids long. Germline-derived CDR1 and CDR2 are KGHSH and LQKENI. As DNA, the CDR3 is TGTGCCAGCTCACCACAGGAAGCCGGGCCTGAAGCTTTCTTT. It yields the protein CASSPQEAGPEAFF.

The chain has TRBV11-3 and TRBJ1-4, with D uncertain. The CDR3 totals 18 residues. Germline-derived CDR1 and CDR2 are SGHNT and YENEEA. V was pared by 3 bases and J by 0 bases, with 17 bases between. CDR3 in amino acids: CASSLRREDRSTNEKLFF. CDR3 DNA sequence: TGTGCCAGCAGCTTGAGAAGGGAAGATAGGTCAACTAATGAAAAACTGTTTTTT.

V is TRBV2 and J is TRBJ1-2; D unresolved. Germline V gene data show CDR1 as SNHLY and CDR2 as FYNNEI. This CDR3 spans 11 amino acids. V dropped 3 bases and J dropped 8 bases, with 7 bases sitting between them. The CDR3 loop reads CASSERVGYTF. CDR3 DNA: TGTGCCAGCAGTGAGAGGGTCGGCTACACCTTC.

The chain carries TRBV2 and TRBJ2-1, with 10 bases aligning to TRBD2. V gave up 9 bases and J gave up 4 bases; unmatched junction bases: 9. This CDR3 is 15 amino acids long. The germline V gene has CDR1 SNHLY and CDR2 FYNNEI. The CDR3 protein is CASQQREGQYNEQFF. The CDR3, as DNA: TGTGCCAGTCAACAGCGGGAGGGCCAATACAATGAGCAGTTCTTC.

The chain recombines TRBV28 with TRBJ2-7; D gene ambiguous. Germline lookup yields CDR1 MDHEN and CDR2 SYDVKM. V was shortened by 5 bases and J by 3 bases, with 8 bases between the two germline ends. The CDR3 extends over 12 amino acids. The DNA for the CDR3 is TGTGCCAGCAGTGGTACCCTCTACGAGCAGTACTTC. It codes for CASSGTLYEQYF.

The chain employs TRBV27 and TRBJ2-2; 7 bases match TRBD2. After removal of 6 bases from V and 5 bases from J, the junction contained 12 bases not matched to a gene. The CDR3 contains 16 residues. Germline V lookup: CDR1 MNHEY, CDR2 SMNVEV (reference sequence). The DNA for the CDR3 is TGTGCCAGCAGCCCCGGGAGTAGCGGGCCTACCGGGGAGCTGTTTTTT. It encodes CASSPGSSGPTGELFF.

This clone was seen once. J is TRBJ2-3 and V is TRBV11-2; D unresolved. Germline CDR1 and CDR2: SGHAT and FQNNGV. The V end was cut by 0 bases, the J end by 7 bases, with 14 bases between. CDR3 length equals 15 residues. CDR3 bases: TGTGCCAGCAGCTTAGATGACGCCCTTGGGTATACGCAGTATTTT. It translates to CASSLDDALGYTQYF.

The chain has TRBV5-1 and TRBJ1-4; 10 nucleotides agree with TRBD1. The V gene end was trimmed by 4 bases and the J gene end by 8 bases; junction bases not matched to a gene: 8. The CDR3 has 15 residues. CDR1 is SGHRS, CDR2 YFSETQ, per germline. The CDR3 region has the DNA TGCGCCAGCAGCCCTTCGGGACAGGGGATAGAAAAACTGTTTTTT. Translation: CASSPSGQGIEKLFF.

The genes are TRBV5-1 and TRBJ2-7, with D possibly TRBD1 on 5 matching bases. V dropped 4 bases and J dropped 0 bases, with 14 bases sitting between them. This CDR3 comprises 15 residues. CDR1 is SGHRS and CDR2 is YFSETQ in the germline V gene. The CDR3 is CASSPLGVSSYEQYF. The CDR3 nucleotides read TGCGCCAGCAGCCCTTTAGGGGTTAGCTCCTACGAGCAGTACTTC.

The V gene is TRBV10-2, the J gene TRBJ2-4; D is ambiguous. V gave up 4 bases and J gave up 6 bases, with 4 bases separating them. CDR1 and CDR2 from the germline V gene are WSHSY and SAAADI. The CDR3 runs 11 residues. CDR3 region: CASSAVNIQYF. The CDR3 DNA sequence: TGCGCCAGCAGTGCCGTAAACATTCAGTACTTC.

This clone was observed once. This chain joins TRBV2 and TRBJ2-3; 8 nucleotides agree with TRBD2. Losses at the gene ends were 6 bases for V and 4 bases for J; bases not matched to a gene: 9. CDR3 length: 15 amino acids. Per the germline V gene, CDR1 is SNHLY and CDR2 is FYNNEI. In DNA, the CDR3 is TGTGCCAGCAGAACAGCGGGAGCTAGGGCAGATACGCAGTATTTT. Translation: CASRTAGARADTQYF.